The present TCR beta chain was sequenced within a study of cytomegalovirus exposure and HLA in healthy donors. Germline-derived CDR1 and CDR2 are MNHNY and SVGAGI (reference sequence). The V end was cut by 5 bases, the J end by 5 bases, with 10 bases between. This CDR3 is built from 13 residues. The PCR contained 60 Vbeta and 13 Jbeta primers. Method: immunoSEQ multiplex PCR; TCRdb's copy keeps in-frame clones and lacks some. The sample records roughly 100,000 clones, 76% being singletons. Material for sequencing was PBMCs. The TCR sequence derives from a woman aged 18-35 years in good health and CMV-seropositive. The gene calls are TRBV6-6 and TRBJ1-5, with D unclear. The CDR3 here is CASSGQDYQPQHF. CDR3 DNA: TGTGCCAGCAGTGGTCAGGATTATCAGCCCCAGCATTTT.